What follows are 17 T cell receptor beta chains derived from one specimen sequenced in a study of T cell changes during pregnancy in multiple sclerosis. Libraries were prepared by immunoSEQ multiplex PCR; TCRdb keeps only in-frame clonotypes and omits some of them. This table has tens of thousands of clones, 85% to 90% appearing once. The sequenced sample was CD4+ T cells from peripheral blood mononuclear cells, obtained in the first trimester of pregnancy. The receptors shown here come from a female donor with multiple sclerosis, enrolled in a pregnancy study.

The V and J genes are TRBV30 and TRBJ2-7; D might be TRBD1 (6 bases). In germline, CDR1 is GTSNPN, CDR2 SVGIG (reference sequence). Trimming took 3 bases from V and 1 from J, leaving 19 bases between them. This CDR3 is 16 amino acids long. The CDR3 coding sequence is TGTGCCTGGAGCCCTGGGGGCCTTAGCCGATCCTACGAGCAGTACTTC. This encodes CAWSPGGLSRSYEQYF. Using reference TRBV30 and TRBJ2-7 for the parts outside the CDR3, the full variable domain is SQTIHQWPATLVQPVGSPLSLECTVEGTSNPNLYWYRQAAGRGLQLLFYSVGIGQISSEVPQNLSASRPQDRQFILSSKKLLLSDSGFYLCAWSPGGLSRSYEQYFGPGTRLTVT.

The CDR3 here is CASSLTWEGLAGGYSYEQYF. The CDR3 nucleotides are TGTGCCAGCAGTTTAACGTGGGAAGGACTAGCGGGAGGCTACTCCTACGAGCAGTACTTC. The J gene is TRBJ2-7, the V gene TRBV28; 14 bases are shared with TRBD2. CDR1 and CDR2 from the germline V gene are MDHEN and SYDVKM. The CDR3 contains 20 residues. Trimming took 2 bases from V and 0 from J; bases not matched to a gene: 12.

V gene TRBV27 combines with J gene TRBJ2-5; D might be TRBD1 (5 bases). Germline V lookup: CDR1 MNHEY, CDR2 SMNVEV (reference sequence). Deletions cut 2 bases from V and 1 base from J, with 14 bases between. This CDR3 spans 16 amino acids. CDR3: CASSLGHTPTQETQYF. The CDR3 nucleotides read TGTGCCAGCAGTTTAGGACACACACCGACCCAAGAGACCCAGTACTTC.

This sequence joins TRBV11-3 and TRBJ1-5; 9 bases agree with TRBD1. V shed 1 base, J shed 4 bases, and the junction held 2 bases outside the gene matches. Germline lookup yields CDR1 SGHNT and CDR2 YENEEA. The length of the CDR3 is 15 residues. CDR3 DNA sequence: TGTGCCAGCAGCTTAGGAGGGACAGGGAATCAGCCCCAGCATTTT. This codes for CASSLGGTGNQPQHF.

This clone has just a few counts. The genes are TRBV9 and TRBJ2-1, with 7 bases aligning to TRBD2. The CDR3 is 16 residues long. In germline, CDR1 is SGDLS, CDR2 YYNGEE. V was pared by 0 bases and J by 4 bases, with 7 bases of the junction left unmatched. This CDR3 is CASSVGLADWYNEQFF. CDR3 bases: TGTGCCAGCAGCGTAGGGCTAGCGGACTGGTACAATGAGCAGTTCTTC. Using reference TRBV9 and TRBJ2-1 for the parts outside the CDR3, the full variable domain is DSGVTQTPKHLITATGQRVTLRCSPRSGDLSVYWYQQSLDQGLQFLIQYYNGEERAKGNILERFSAQQFPDLHSELNLSSLELGDSALYFCASSVGLADWYNEQFFGPGTRLTVL.

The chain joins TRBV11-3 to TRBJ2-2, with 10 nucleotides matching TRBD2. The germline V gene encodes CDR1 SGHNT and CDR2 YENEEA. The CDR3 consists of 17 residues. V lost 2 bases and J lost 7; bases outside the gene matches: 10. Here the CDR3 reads CASSLTGLAEEVGELFF. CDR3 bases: TGTGCCAGCAGCTTAACAGGACTAGCGGAGGAGGTCGGGGAGCTGTTTTTT.

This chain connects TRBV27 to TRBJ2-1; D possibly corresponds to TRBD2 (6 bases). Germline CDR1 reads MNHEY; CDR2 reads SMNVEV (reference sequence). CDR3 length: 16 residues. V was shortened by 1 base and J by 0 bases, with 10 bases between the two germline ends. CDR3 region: CASSLYLAYSYNEQFF. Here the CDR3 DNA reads TGTGCCAGCAGTTTATACCTAGCGTACTCCTACAATGAGCAGTTCTTC.

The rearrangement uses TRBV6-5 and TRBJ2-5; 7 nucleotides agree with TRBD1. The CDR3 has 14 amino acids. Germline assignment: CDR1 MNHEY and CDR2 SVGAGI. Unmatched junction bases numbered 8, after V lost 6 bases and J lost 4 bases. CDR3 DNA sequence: TGTGCCAGCAGCTACGGGACAGCACGAGAGACCCAGTACTTC. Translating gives CASSYGTARETQYF.

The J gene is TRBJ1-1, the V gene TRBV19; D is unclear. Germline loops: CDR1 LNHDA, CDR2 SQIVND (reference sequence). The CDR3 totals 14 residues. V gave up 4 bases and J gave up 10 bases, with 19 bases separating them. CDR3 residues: CASSTWARGQSAFF. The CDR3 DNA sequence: TGTGCCAGTAGTACCTGGGCCCGAGGGCAGTCAGCTTTCTTT.

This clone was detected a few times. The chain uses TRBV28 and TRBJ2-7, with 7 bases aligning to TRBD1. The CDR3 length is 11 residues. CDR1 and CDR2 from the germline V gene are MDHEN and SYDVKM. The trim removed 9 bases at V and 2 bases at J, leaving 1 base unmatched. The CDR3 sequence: CASGTAYEQYF. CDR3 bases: TGTGCCAGTGGGACAGCCTACGAGCAGTACTTC.

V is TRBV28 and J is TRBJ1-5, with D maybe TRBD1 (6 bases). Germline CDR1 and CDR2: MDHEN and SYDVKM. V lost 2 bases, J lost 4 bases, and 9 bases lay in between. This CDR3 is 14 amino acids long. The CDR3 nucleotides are TGTGCCAGCAGTTTACGGACAGCAAATCAGCCCCAGCATTTT. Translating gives CASSLRTANQPQHF.

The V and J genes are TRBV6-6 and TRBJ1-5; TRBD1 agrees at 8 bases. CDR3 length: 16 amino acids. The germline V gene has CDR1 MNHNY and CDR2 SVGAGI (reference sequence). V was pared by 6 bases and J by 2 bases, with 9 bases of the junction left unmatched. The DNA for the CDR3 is TGTGCCAGCAGCGGCGGACAGGGCCGGGGCAATCAGCCCCAGCATTTT. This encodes CASSGGQGRGNQPQHF.

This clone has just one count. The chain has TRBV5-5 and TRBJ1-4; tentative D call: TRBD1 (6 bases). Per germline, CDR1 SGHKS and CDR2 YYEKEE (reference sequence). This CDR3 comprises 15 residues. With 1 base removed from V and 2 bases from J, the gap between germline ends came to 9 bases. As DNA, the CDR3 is TGTGCCAGCAGCTTGAGGGGGTGGACTAATGAAAAACTGTTTTTT. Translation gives CASSLRGWTNEKLFF. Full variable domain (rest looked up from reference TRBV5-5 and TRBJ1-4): DAGVTQSPTHLIKTRGQQVTLRCSPISGHKSVSWYQQVLGQGPQFIFQYYEKEERGRGNFPDRFSARQFPNYSSELNVNALLLGDSALYLCASSLRGWTNEKLFFGSGTQLSVL.

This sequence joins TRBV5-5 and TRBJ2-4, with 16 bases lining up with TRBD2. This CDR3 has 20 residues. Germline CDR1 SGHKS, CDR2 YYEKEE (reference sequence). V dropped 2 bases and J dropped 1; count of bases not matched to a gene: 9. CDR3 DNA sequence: TGTGCCAGCAGCTTAGGGACTAGCGGGAGGGCCAAGGTCGCCAAAAACATTCAGTACTTC. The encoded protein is CASSLGTSGRAKVAKNIQYF.

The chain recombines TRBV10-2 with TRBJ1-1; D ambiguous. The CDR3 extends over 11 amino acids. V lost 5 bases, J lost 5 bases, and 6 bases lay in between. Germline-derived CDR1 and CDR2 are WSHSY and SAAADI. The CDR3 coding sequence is TGCGCCAGCAGTTTTCGTACTGAAGCTTTCTTT. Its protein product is CASSFRTEAFF.

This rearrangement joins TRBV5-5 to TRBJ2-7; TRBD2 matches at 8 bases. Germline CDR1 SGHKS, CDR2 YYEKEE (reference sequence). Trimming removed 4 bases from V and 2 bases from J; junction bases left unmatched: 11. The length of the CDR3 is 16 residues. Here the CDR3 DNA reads TGTGCCAGCAGCCTTAGGGCGGGAGGCCCCCCCTACGAGCAGTACTTC. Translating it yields CASSLRAGGPPYEQYF.

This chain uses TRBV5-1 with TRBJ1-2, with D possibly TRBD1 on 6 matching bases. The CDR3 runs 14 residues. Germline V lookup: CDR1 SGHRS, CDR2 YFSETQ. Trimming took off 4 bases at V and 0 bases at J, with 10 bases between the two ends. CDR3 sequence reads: CASSRDTPNYGYTF. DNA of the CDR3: TGCGCCAGCAGCCGGGACACCCCTAACTATGGCTACACCTTC.